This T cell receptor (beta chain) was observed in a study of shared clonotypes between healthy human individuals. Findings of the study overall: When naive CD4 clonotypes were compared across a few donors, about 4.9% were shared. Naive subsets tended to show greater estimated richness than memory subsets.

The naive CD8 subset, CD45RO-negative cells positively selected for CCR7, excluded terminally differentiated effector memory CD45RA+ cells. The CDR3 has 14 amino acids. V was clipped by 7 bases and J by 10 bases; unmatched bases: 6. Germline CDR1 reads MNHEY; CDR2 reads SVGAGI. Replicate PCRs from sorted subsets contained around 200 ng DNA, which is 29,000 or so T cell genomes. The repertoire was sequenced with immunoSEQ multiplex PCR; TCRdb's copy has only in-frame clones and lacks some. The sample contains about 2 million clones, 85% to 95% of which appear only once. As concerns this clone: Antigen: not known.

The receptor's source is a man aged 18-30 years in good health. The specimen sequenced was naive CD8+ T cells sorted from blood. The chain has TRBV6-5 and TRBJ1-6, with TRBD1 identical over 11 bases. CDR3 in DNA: TGTGCCAGCACCGCGGGACAGGGGGTCTCACCCCTCCACTTT. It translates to CASTAGQGVSPLHF.